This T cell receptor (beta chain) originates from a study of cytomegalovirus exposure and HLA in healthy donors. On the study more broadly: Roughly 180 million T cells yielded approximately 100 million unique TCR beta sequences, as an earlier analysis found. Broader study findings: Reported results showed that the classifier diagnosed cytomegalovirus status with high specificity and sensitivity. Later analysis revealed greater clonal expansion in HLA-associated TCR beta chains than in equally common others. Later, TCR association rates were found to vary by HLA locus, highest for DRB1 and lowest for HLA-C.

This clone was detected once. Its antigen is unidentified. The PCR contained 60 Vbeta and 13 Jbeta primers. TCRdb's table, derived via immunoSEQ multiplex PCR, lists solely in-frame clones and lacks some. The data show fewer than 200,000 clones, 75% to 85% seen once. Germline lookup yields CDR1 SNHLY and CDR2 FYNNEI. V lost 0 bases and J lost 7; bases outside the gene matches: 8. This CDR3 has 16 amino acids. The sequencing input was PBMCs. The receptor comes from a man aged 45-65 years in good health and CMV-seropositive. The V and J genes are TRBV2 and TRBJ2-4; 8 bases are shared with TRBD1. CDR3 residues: CASSEAGQGAYNIQYF. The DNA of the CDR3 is TGTGCCAGCAGTGAAGCTGGGCAGGGGGCATATAACATTCAGTACTTC.